The 20 T cell receptor beta chains below come from one sample, sequenced in a study of OX40 agonist ivuxolimab in advanced cancers. Libraries were built with the immunoSEQ multiplex PCR assay. TCRdb holds this immuneACCESS table with in-frame rearrangements only. Some clones are missing; in checked studies, unresolved V genes explain under half, and the rest has no known cause. The sample has around 68,000 clones on record, about nine tenths of them singletons. The ten largest make up roughly 1.2% of the sample. The starting material was CD4+ or CD8+ T cells sorted from blood, obtained in a trial of the OX40 agonist ivuxolimab. Every receptor here comes from an adult with an advanced solid tumor such as melanoma, head and neck, liver or kidney cancer.

The V call is TRBV7-2, the J call TRBJ1-2; no definite D call. V was shortened by 5 bases and J by 0 bases, with 13 bases between the two germline ends. CDR1 is SGHTA, CDR2 FQGNSA, per germline. The CDR3 runs 15 residues. CDR3 region: CASSPSGVANYGYTF. DNA for the CDR3: TGTGCCAGCAGCCCGAGTGGGGTAGCTAACTATGGCTACACCTTC.

The rearrangement links TRBV25-1 to TRBJ2-2; D may be TRBD2 (5 bases). Trimming stripped 1 base from V and 3 bases from J, with 9 bases between. The CDR3 has 15 residues. The germline gives CDR1 MGHDK, CDR2 SYGVNS. CDR3 amino acids: CASSELASYTGELFF. CDR3 sequence (DNA): TGTGCCAGCAGTGAATTAGCGTCCTACACCGGGGAGCTGTTTTTT.

The V call is TRBV15, the J call TRBJ2-1; unclear D gene. CDR1 LNHNV and CDR2 YYDKDF come from the germline V gene (reference sequence). This CDR3 region has 14 residues. Trimming shortened V by 0 bases and J by 10 bases, and 13 bases separated the two germline ends. CDR3 sequence (DNA): TGTGCCACCAGCAGAGATCAAGTTGGGCGGGAGCAGTTCTTC. Its protein is CATSRDQVGREQFF. Looking up the rest from reference TRBV15 and TRBJ2-1 gives the full variable domain: DAMVIQNPRYQVTQFGKPVTLSCSQTLNHNVMYWYQQKSSQAPKLLFHYYDKDFNNEADTPDNFQSRRPNTSFCFLDIRSPGLGDTAMYLCATSRDQVGREQFFGPGTRLTVL.

CDR3 amino acids: CASSRDQETQYF. In DNA, the CDR3 is TGTGCCAGCAGCCGGGATCAAGAGACCCAGTACTTC. V and J are TRBV7-6 and TRBJ2-5, with a weak D call TRBD2 (5 bases). CDR1 is SGHVS and CDR2 is FNYEAQ in the germline V gene. The CDR3 is 12 residues long. Trimming removed 5 bases at V and 2 bases at J, with 6 bases between. The complete variable domain, with remaining parts taken from reference TRBV7-6 and TRBJ2-5, reads GAGVSQSPRYKVTKRGQDVALRCDPISGHVSLYWYRQALGQGPEFLTYFNYEAQQDKSGLPNDRFSAERPEGSISTLTIQRTEQRDSAMYRCASSRDQETQYFGPGTRLLVL.

This clone was found a few times. CDR3: CASSPSPRDNSGNTIYF. The CDR3 nucleotides read TGTGCCAGCAGTCCGAGCCCCCGGGACAACTCTGGAAACACCATATATTTT. The chain has TRBV27 and TRBJ1-3; D is perhaps TRBD1 (6 bases). Trimming took off 5 bases at V and 0 bases at J, with 17 bases between the two ends. The CDR3 runs to 17 residues. Germline assignment: CDR1 MNHEY and CDR2 SMNVEV (reference sequence).

The chain carries TRBV28 and TRBJ2-1; 8 bases fit TRBD1. Per the germline V gene, CDR1 is MDHEN and CDR2 is SYDVKM. The CDR3 totals 16 residues. V dropped 7 bases and J dropped 7; count of bases not matched to a gene: 15. For the CDR3, the DNA is TGTGCCAGCACCAAAGAGACGACAGGGGCGGGGAATGAGCAGTTCTTC. It specifies CASTKETTGAGNEQFF.

V usage is TRBV5-1 and J usage is TRBJ2-5; the D gene could be TRBD1 or TRBD2 (5 bases each). The V end was cut by 0 bases, the J end by 3 bases, with 9 bases between. This CDR3 comprises 14 residues. Germline assignment: CDR1 SGHRS and CDR2 YFSETQ. The DNA of the CDR3 is TGCGCCAGCAGCTTGGGGGGGAGTAAAGAGACCCAGTACTTC. It specifies CASSLGGSKETQYF.

This chain connects TRBV19 to TRBJ1-1; D remains unclear. Germline values: CDR1 LNHDA, CDR2 SQIVND (reference sequence). This CDR3 has 13 residues. The germline V and J ends were trimmed by 2 bases and 1 base, with 5 bases remaining between them. The CDR3 coding sequence is TGTGCCAGTAGTATAAGGGAGAACACTGAAGCTTTCTTT. Translated, it gives CASSIRENTEAFF.

The chain uses TRBV5-1 and TRBJ1-2, with D maybe TRBD1 (5 bases). The V gene lost 0 bases and the J gene lost 12 bases, with 15 bases spanning the gap. Germline V gene sequence: CDR1 SGHRS, CDR2 YFSETQ. The length of the CDR3 is 13 residues. The CDR3 coding sequence is TGCGCCAGCAGCTTGGACAGGATTTCAGCCGACACCTTC. Amino acids: CASSLDRISADTF.

The V call is TRBV5-6, the J call TRBJ2-3; D is possibly TRBD1 (6 bases). CDR1 and CDR2 (germline): SGHDT, YYEEEE. Trimming stripped 4 bases from V and 2 bases from J, with 17 bases between. The CDR3 has 16 residues. The CDR3 region is CASSRRDNRITDTQYF. The CDR3 DNA reads TGTGCCAGCAGCCGTAGGGACAACAGGATCACAGATACGCAGTATTTT.

This clone was detected once. The gene calls are TRBV11-2 and TRBJ2-2; possibly TRBD2 for D (6 bases). V dropped 4 bases and J dropped 4 bases, with 16 bases sitting between them. The CDR3 runs to 16 residues. Germline V gives CDR1 SGHAT, CDR2 FQNNGV. The CDR3 region has the DNA TGTGCCAGCAGCTACCATTTAGCGGAGCCCACCGGGGAGCTGTTTTTT. Amino acid sequence: CASSYHLAEPTGELFF. Full variable domain (remainder filled in from reference TRBV11-2 and TRBJ2-2): EAGVAQSPRYKIIEKRQSVAFWCNPISGHATLYWYQQILGQGPKLLIQFQNNGVVDDSQLPKDRFSAERLKGVDSTLKIQPAKLEDSAVYLCASSYHLAEPTGELFFGEGSRLTVL.

The chain couples TRBV5-1 to TRBJ2-7; D may be TRBD1 (5 bases). Trimming cost V 2 bases and J 1 base, with 7 bases left between them. Germline loops: CDR1 SGHRS, CDR2 YFSETQ. This CDR3 is built from 13 residues. This chain's CDR3 is CASSFDRSYEQYF. The CDR3 nucleotides read TGCGCCAGCAGCTTCGACAGATCCTACGAGCAGTACTTC.

V usage is TRBV6-6 and J usage is TRBJ1-1, with TRBD1 matching over 7 bases. This CDR3 has 16 amino acids. Per the germline V gene, CDR1 is MNHNY and CDR2 is SVGAGI (reference sequence). Trimming removed 4 bases from V and 5 bases from J; junction bases left unmatched: 13. This CDR3 reads CASSFKQGNKGTEAFF. CDR3 coding DNA: TGTGCCAGCAGTTTCAAACAGGGGAACAAGGGGACTGAAGCTTTCTTT.

The chain couples TRBV5-1 to TRBJ2-5; D uncertain. The V end lost 0 bases, the J end lost 11 bases, and 14 bases lay between the germline ends. This CDR3 has 13 amino acids. Germline CDR1 SGHRS, CDR2 YFSETQ. The CDR3 DNA reads as TGCGCCAGCAGCTTGGAGCCCCTTGGAGAGCAGTACTTC. Translation: CASSLEPLGEQYF. Looking up the rest from reference TRBV5-1 and TRBJ2-5 gives the full variable domain: KAGVTQTPRYLIKTRGQQVTLSCSPISGHRSVSWYQQTPGQGLQFLFEYFSETQRNKGNFPGRFSGRQFSNSRSEMNVSTLELGDSALYLCASSLEPLGEQYFGPGTRLLVL.

The chain joins TRBV2 to TRBJ2-1; D remains ambiguous. CDR3 size: 15 residues. In germline, CDR1 is SNHLY, CDR2 FYNNEI. The germline V and J ends were trimmed by 3 bases and 0 bases, with 9 bases remaining between them. CDR3 protein: CASSESRSSYNEQFF. In DNA, the CDR3 is TGTGCCAGCAGTGAGTCGCGGAGCTCCTACAATGAGCAGTTCTTC. Supplemented by reference TRBV2 and TRBJ2-1, the full variable domain reads EPEVTQTPSHQVTQMGQEVILRCVPISNHLYFYWYRQILGQKVEFLVSFYNNEISEKSEIFDDQFSVERPDGSNFTLKIRSTKLEDSAMYFCASSESRSSYNEQFFGPGTRLTVL.

V and J are TRBV7-9 and TRBJ2-3; TRBD2 aligns across 8 bases. Per germline, CDR1 SEHNR and CDR2 FQNEAQ (reference sequence). Trimming cost V 5 bases and J 4 bases; bases outside gene matches: 5. This CDR3 region has 14 residues. The CDR3 region is CASSPSGSPDTQYF. DNA for the CDR3: TGTGCCAGCAGCCCGAGCGGGAGCCCAGATACGCAGTATTTT. The variable domain in full, completed from reference TRBV7-9 and TRBJ2-3, reads DTGVSQNPRHKITKRGQNVTFRCDPISEHNRLYWYRQTLGQGPEFLTYFQNEAQLEKSRLLSDRFSAERPKGSFSTLEIQRTEQGDSAMYLCASSPSGSPDTQYFGPGTRLTVL.

The V call is TRBV10-3, the J call TRBJ1-2; D remains ambiguous. V was cut by 0 bases and J by 7 bases, with 9 bases left in between. From germline, CDR1 is ENHRY and CDR2 SYGVKD. This CDR3 is built from 13 residues. CDR3 bases: TGTGCCATCAGTGAGTCTGGCCAGAGTGGCTACACCTTC. Protein product: CAISESGQSGYTF.

J is TRBJ1-2 and V is TRBV19, with D hard to call. The CDR3 spans 14 residues. Trimming took 3 bases from V and 7 from J, leaving 15 bases between them. CDR1 and CDR2 from the germline V gene are LNHDA and SQIVND (reference sequence). The CDR3 is CASSMRGESGGYTF. Written as DNA, the CDR3 is TGTGCCAGTAGTATGCGAGGTGAGAGCGGTGGCTACACCTTC.

This clone appeared a single time. The chain carries TRBV18 and TRBJ2-1, with 14 bases aligning to TRBD2. Trimming cost V 3 bases and J 5 bases; bases outside gene matches: 0. Germline CDR1 and CDR2: KGHSH and LQKENI. The CDR3 covers 15 residues. The CDR3 nucleotides read TGTGCCAGCTCACCGGGACTAGCGGGGGACAATGAGCAGTTCTTC. This translates into CASSPGLAGDNEQFF. Filled out from reference TRBV18 and TRBJ2-1, the complete variable domain reads NAGVMQNPRHLVRRRGQEARLRCSPMKGHSHVYWYRQLPEEGLKFMVYLQKENIIDESGMPKERFSAEFPKEGPSILRIQQVVRGDSAAYFCASSPGLAGDNEQFFGPGTRLTVL.

This chain links TRBV19 with TRBJ2-2; D not resolved. The CDR3 consists of 15 residues. Germline V gives CDR1 LNHDA, CDR2 SQIVND (reference sequence). The germline V and J ends were trimmed by 6 bases and 1 base, with 12 bases remaining between them. The CDR3 DNA sequence: TGTGCCAGTAGGGGAACGACGGTGAACACCGGGGAGCTGTTTTTT. This gives the protein CASRGTTVNTGELFF.